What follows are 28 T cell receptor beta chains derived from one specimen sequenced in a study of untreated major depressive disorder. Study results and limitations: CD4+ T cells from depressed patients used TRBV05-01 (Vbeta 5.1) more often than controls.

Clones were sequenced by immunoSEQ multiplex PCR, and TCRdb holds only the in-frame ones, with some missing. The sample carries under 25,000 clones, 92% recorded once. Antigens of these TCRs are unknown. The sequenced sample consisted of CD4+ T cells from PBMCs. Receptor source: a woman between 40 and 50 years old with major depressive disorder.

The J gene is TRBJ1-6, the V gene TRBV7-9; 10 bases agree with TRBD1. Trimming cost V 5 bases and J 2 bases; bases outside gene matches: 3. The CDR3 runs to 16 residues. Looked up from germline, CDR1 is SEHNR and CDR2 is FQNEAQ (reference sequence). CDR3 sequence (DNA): TGTGCCAGCAGCCTAGGACAGGGGGCCTATAATTCACCCCTCCACTTT. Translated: CASSLGQGAYNSPLHF.

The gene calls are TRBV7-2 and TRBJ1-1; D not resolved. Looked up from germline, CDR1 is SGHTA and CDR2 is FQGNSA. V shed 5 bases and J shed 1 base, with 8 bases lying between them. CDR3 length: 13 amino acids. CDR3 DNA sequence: TGTGCCAGCAGCCCTTCATGGAACACTGAAGCTTTCTTT. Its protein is CASSPSWNTEAFF. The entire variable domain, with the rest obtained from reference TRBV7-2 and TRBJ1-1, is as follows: GAGVSQSPSNKVTEKGKDVELRCDPISGHTALYWYRQSLGQGLEFLIYFQGNSAPDKSGLPSDRFSAERTGGSVSTLTIQRTQQEDSAVYLCASSPSWNTEAFFGQGTRLTVV.

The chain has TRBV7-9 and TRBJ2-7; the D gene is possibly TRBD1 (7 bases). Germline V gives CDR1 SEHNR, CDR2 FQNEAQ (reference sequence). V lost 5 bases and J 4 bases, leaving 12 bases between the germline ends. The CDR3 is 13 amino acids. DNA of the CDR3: TGTGCCAGCAGCCGACAGGGAGGTTACGAGCAGTACGTC. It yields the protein CASSRQGGYEQYV.

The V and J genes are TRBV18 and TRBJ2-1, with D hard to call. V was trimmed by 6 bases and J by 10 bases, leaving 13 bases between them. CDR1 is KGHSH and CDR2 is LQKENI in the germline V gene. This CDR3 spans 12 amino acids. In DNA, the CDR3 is TGTGCCAGCTCCTTCACCCGAGGAGAGCAGTTCTTC. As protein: CASSFTRGEQFF.

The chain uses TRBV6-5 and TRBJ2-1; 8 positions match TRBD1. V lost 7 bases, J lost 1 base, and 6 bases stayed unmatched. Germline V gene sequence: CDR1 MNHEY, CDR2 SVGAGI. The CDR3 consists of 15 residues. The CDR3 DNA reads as TGTGCCAGCACCCGGACAGGGTTATCCTACAATGAGCAGTTCTTC. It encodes CASTRTGLSYNEQFF.

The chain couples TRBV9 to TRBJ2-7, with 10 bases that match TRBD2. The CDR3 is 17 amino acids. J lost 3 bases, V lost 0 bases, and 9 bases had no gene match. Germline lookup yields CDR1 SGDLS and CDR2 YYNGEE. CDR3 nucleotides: TGTGCCAGCAGCGTAGGACTAGCGGGCTCTGGGAACTACGAGCAGTACTTC. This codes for CASSVGLAGSGNYEQYF.

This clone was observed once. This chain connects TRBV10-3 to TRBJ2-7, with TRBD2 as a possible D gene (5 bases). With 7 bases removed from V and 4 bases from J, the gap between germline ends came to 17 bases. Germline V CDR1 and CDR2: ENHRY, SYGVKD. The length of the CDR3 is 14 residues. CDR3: CAITPQEGLYEQYF. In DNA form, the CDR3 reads TGTGCCATCACGCCCCAAGAGGGCCTATACGAGCAGTACTTC.

CDR3 protein: CASRAAGQETQYF. CDR3 in DNA: TGTGCCAGTAGGGCTGCGGGACAAGAGACCCAGTACTTC. This sequence joins TRBV7-3 and TRBJ2-5, with a tentative D call TRBD2 (6 bases). Germline CDR1 and CDR2: SGHTA and FQGTGA. This CDR3 spans 13 amino acids. Trimming removed 9 bases from V and 2 bases from J, with 13 bases in between.

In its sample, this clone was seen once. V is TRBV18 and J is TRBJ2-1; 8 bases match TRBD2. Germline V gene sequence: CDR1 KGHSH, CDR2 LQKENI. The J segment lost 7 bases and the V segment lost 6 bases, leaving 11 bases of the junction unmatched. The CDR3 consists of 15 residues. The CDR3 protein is CASSPTSGTQNEQFF. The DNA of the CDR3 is TGTGCCAGCTCCCCAACTAGCGGCACCCAAAATGAGCAGTTCTTC.

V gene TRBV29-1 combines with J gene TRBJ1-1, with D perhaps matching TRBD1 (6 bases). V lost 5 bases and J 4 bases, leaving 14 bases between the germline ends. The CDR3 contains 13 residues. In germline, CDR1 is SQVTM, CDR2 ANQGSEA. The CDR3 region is CSVTPQDSTEAFF. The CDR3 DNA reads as TGCAGCGTTACACCACAGGACAGCACTGAAGCTTTCTTT.

CDR3 coding DNA: TGTGCCAGCAGTGAGCTAGCGGGGGGGAACGAGCAGTTCTTC. This gives the protein CASSELAGGNEQFF. The chain employs TRBV6-1 and TRBJ2-1; 12 bases agree with TRBD2. Germline CDR1 is MNHNS and CDR2 is SASEGT. The CDR3 sequence is 14 residues long. V lost 3 bases and J lost 10; bases outside the gene matches: 4.

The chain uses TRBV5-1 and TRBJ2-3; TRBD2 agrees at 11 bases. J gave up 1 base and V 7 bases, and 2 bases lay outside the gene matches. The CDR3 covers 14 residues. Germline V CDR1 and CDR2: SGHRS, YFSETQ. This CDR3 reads CASGTSGRTDTQYF. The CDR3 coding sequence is TGCGCCAGCGGGACTAGCGGACGCACAGATACGCAGTATTTT.

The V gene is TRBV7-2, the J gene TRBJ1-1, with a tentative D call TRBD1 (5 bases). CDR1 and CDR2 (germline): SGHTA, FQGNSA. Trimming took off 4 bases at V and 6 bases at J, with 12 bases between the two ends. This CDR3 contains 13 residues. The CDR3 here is CASSSGIYAEAFF. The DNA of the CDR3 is TGTGCCAGCAGCTCAGGGATTTATGCTGAAGCTTTCTTT. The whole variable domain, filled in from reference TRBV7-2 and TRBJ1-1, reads GAGVSQSPSNKVTEKGKDVELRCDPISGHTALYWYRQSLGQGLEFLIYFQGNSAPDKSGLPSDRFSAERTGGSVSTLTIQRTQQEDSAVYLCASSSGIYAEAFFGQGTRLTVV.

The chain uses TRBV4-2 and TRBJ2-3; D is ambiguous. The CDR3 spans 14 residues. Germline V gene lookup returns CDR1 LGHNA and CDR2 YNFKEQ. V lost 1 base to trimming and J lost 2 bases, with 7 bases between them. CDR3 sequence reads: CASSQGMNTDTQYF. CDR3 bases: TGTGCCAGCAGCCAAGGGATGAACACAGATACGCAGTATTTT.

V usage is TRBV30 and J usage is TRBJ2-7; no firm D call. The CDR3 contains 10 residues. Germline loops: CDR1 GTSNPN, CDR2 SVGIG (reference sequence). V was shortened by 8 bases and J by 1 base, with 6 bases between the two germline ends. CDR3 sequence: CALGSYEQYF. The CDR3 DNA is TGTGCCCTGGGGTCCTACGAGCAGTACTTC.

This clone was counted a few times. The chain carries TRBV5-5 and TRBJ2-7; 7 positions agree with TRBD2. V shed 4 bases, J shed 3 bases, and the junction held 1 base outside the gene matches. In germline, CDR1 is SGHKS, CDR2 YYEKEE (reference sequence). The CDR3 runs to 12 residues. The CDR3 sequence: CASSPGGYEQYF. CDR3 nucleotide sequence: TGTGCCAGCAGCCCGGGGGGCTACGAGCAGTACTTC.

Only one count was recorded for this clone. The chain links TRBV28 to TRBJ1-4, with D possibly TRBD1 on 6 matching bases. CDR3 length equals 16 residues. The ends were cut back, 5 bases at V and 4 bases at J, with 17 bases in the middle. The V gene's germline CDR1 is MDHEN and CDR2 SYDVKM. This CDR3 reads CASSATLTGLNEKLFF. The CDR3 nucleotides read TGTGCCAGCAGTGCTACCCTGACAGGTCTTAATGAAAAACTGTTTTTT.

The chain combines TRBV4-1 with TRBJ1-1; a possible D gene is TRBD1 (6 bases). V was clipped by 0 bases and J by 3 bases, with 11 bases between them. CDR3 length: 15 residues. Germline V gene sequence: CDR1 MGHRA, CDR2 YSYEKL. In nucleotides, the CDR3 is TGCGCCAGCAGCCAAGATCGCAAGGGGGACACTGAAGCTTTCTTT. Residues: CASSQDRKGDTEAFF.

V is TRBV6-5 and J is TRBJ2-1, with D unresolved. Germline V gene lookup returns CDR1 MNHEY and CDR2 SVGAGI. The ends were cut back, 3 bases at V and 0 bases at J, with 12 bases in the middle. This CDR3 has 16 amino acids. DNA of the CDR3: TGTGCCAGCAGTTATCGACCTGACTTCTCCTACAATGAGCAGTTCTTC. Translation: CASSYRPDFSYNEQFF.

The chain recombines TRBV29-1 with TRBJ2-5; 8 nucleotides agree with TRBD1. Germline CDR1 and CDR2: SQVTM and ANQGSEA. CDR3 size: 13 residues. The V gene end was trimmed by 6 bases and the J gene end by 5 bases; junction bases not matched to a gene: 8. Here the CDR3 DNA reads TGCAGCGTCCTGGACAGGGTGGGGGAGACCCAGTACTTC. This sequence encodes CSVLDRVGETQYF.

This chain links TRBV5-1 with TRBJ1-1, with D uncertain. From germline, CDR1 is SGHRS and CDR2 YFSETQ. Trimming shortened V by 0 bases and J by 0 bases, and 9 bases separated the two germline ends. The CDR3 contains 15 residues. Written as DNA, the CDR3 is TGCGCCAGCAGCTTGGCACAAGGCCTGAACACTGAAGCTTTCTTT. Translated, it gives CASSLAQGLNTEAFF. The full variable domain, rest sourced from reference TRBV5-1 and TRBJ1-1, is KAGVTQTPRYLIKTRGQQVTLSCSPISGHRSVSWYQQTPGQGLQFLFEYFSETQRNKGNFPGRFSGRQFSNSRSEMNVSTLELGDSALYLCASSLAQGLNTEAFFGQGTRLTVV.

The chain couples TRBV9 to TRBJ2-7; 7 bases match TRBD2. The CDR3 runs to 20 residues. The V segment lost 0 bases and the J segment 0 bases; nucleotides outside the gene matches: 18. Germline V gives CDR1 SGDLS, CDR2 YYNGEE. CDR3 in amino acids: CASSVERGFTYTRSSYEQYV. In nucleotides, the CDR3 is TGTGCCAGCAGCGTAGAGCGGGGATTCACCTATACAAGGAGCTCCTACGAGCAGTACGTC.

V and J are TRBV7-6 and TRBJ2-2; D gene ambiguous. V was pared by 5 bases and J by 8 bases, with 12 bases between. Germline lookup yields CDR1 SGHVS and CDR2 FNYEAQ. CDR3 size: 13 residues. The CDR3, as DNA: TGTGCCAGCAGCGACGACCCAACTGGGGAGCTGTTTTTT. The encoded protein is CASSDDPTGELFF.

CDR3 DNA: TGTGCCAGCAGCTTTCCACTGACCTATGGCTACACCTTC. It translates to CASSFPLTYGYTF. This sequence joins TRBV5-6 and TRBJ1-2; no clear D. The germline CDR1 and CDR2 sequences are SGHDT and YYEEEE. V was cut by 2 bases and J by 4 bases, with 9 bases left in between. The CDR3 is made up of 13 amino acids.

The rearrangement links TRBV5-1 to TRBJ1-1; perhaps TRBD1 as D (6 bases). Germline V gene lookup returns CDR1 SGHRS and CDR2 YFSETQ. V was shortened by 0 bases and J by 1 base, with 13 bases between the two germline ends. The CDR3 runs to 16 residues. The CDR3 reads CASSLVQGEGNTEAFF. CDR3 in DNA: TGCGCCAGCAGCTTGGTACAGGGTGAAGGGAACACTGAAGCTTTCTTT.

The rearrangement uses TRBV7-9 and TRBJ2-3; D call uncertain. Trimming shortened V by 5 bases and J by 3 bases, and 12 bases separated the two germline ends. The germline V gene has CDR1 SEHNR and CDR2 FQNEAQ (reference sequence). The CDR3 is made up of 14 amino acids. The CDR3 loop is CASSDGWGTDTQYF. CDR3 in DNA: TGTGCCAGCAGCGATGGGTGGGGAACAGATACGCAGTATTTT.

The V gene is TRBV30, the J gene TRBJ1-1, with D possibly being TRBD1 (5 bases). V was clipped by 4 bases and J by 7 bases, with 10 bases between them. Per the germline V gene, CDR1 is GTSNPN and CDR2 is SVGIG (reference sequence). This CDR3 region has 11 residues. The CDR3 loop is CAWTGPFEAFF. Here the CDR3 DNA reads TGTGCCTGGACGGGACCCTTTGAAGCTTTCTTT.

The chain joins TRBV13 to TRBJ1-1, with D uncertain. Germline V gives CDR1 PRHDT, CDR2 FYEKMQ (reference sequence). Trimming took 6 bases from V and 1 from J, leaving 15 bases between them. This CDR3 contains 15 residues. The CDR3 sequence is CASRNPGRTNTEAFF. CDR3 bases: TGTGCCAGCAGGAACCCAGGACGGACGAACACTGAAGCTTTCTTT.